This T cell receptor beta chain appears in the sequencing data of a study of blood T cell repertoires in COVID-19. Study-level information: Nucleic acid was either cDNA or gDNA, and it came from T cells, B-cell-depleted T cells, or PBMCs.

The assay was immunoSEQ multiplex PCR, and TCRdb's table has in-frame clones only and misses some. The top ten hold under 25% of the sample, which has 40,000 to 50,000 clones, roughly 90% seen once. The sequenced material came from peripheral blood. This sequence was found in a man over 45 with active COVID-19.

CDR3 sequence reads: CATSREFGDRSYEQYF. The DNA of the CDR3 is TGTGCCACCAGCAGAGAATTCGGGGACAGGTCCTACGAGCAGTACTTC. The rearrangement uses TRBV15 and TRBJ2-7; 8 bases are shared with TRBD1. V shed 0 bases, J shed 1 base, and the junction held 5 bases outside the gene matches. The germline CDR1 and CDR2 sequences are LNHNV and YYDKDF (reference sequence). This CDR3 spans 16 amino acids.